The 24 T cell receptor beta chains in this list originate from one sample, sequenced in a study of cytomegalovirus exposure and HLA in healthy donors (TCRdb year 2017). Library method: the immunoSEQ multiplex PCR assay. A mixture of 60 forward primers for TCR Vbeta segments and 13 reverse primers for TCR Jbeta segments was used in the multiplex PCR. The source is immuneACCESS, and TCRdb retained only in-frame sequences with V and J called. Part of the clones is not carried over; for the studies checked, unresolved V genes explain less than half of this, and the remainder is unexplained. Across this sample there are under 250,000 clones, with around 81% seen only once. The ten largest clones add up to around 9.6% of the sample. The sequenced sample was PBMCs. The receptor source for this set is a woman in her forties or fifties in good health and CMV-seropositive.

The J gene is TRBJ1-1, the V gene TRBV2; perhaps TRBD1 as D (5 bases). Trimming pared 6 bases from V and 1 base from J, leaving 21 bases between. CDR1 and CDR2 from the germline V gene are SNHLY and FYNNEI. The CDR3 extends over 17 amino acids. The CDR3 reads CASSARTFRAPNTEAFF. The CDR3 nucleotides are TGTGCCAGCAGCGCCCGGACCTTCAGGGCCCCGAACACTGAAGCTTTCTTT.

V and J are TRBV19 and TRBJ1-5; TRBD1 matches 8 bases. With V trimmed by 9 bases and J by 3 bases, 7 bases remained unmatched. The CDR3 covers 14 residues. Germline V CDR1 and CDR2: LNHDA, SQIVND (reference sequence). CDR3 nucleotide sequence: TGTGCCAGCCCGAGGGGACAGGACAATCAGCCCCAGCATTTT. Its protein product is CASPRGQDNQPQHF.

The gene calls are TRBV5-4 and TRBJ2-7; possible D gene TRBD2, 5 bases. V lost 1 base, J lost 5 bases, and 10 bases lay in between. The length of the CDR3 is 13 residues. CDR1 and CDR2 (germline): SGHNT, YYREEE (reference sequence). CDR3 in DNA: TGTGCCAGCAGCTTGTCGGAGGCGAACGAGCAGTACTTC. This codes for CASSLSEANEQYF.

The chain employs TRBV7-2 and TRBJ2-1, with D tentatively TRBD1 (6 bases). The CDR3 runs to 15 residues. Trimming took 2 bases from V and 6 from J, leaving 14 bases between them. Germline V gene data show CDR1 as SGHTA and CDR2 as FQGNSA. The CDR3 loop is CASSLQGTQRNEQFF. CDR3 nucleotides: TGTGCCAGCAGCTTACAGGGGACCCAGCGCAATGAGCAGTTCTTC.

The gene calls are TRBV28 and TRBJ1-2; D unresolved. V lost 4 bases and J lost 2, with 17 bases in between. Germline V gene data show CDR1 as MDHEN and CDR2 as SYDVKM. This CDR3 contains 16 residues. The CDR3, as DNA: TGTGCCAGCAGTTCTTTATCATCGGGGATGAACTATGGCTACACCTTC. It is translated as CASSSLSSGMNYGYTF.

The V and J genes are TRBV7-8 and TRBJ1-1; 7 nucleotides agree with TRBD1. Germline CDR1 is SGHVS and CDR2 is FQNEAQ. After removal of 5 bases from V and 3 bases from J, the junction contained 3 bases not matched to a gene. The CDR3 totals 13 residues. CDR3 protein: CASSQTGDTEAFF. As DNA, the CDR3 is TGTGCCAGCAGCCAAACAGGGGACACTGAAGCTTTCTTT.

The chain combines TRBV7-2 with TRBJ2-3; 15 positions agree with TRBD2. CDR3 length: 16 residues. The trim removed 6 bases at V and 3 bases at J, leaving 4 bases unmatched. The germline V gene encodes CDR1 SGHTA and CDR2 FQGNSA. The CDR3 nucleotides are TGTGCCAGCAGGCGGACTAGCGGGGGGGCGACAGATACGCAGTATTTT. It specifies CASRRTSGGATDTQYF.

The chain combines TRBV4-1 with TRBJ2-3; 7 nucleotides align to TRBD1. The CDR3 length is 14 residues. CDR1 is MGHRA and CDR2 is YSYEKL in the germline V gene. The V gene end was trimmed by 4 bases and the J gene end by 5 bases; junction bases not matched to a gene: 6. The CDR3 here is CASSPDRAGDTQYF. DNA for the CDR3: TGCGCCAGCAGCCCTGACAGGGCGGGAGATACGCAGTATTTT.

The chain couples TRBV7-2 to TRBJ1-2, with D tentatively TRBD1 (6 bases). The CDR3 loop spans 14 amino acids. Germline assignment: CDR1 SGHTA and CDR2 FQGNSA. V was shortened by 5 bases and J by 4 bases, with 14 bases between the two germline ends. The CDR3 is CASSLVGQTYGYTF. In DNA form, the CDR3 reads TGTGCCAGCAGCCTAGTCGGACAGACCTATGGCTACACCTTC.

The chain links TRBV20-1 to TRBJ1-1; D may be TRBD1 (5 bases). Per the germline V gene, CDR1 is DFQATT and CDR2 is SNEGSKA (reference sequence). The CDR3 has 11 residues. Trimming pared 5 bases from V and 3 bases from J, leaving 7 bases between. CDR3: CSARRDTEAFF. CDR3 coding DNA: TGCAGTGCTCGCAGGGACACTGAAGCTTTCTTT.

This chain joins TRBV11-2 and TRBJ2-7, with D uncertain. Germline CDR1 is SGHAT and CDR2 is FQNNGV. V was trimmed by 1 base and J by 2 bases, leaving 12 bases between them. The CDR3 covers 15 residues. The CDR3 bases are TGTGCCAGCAGCTTAGCGCCGGGTCCGGCCTACGAGCAGTACTTC. Translated, it gives CASSLAPGPAYEQYF.

The chain carries TRBV4-3 and TRBJ2-1; 7 bases agree with TRBD2. The CDR3 consists of 17 residues. Germline trimming cut 4 bases from V and 4 bases from J; bases unmatched to any gene: 13. Looked up from germline, CDR1 is LGHNA and CDR2 is YSLEER. Here the CDR3 DNA reads TGCGCCAGCAGCCCTACCCTACCGGGGGGACCTTACAATGAGCAGTTCTTC. Protein: CASSPTLPGGPYNEQFF.

CDR3 sequence: CSVVQGGPEAFF. The DNA of the CDR3 is TGCAGCGTTGTCCAGGGAGGTCCTGAAGCTTTCTTT. The rearrangement links TRBV29-1 to TRBJ1-1; D might be TRBD1 (5 bases). CDR3 length equals 12 residues. Germline CDR1 SQVTM, CDR2 ANQGSEA. V shed 4 bases and J shed 6 bases, with 12 bases lying between them.

The chain uses TRBV6-1 and TRBJ1-1, with TRBD1 matching over 7 bases. V lost 11 bases, J lost 6 bases, and 12 bases stayed unmatched. The CDR3 consists of 13 residues. CDR1 is MNHNS, CDR2 SASEGT, per germline. The CDR3 nucleotides are TGTGCCGCGGGAGGGGGCTTAAGCGCTGAAGCTTTCTTT. Its translation is CAAGGGLSAEAFF.

The genes are TRBV7-2 and TRBJ1-3; D may be TRBD1 (5 bases). From germline, CDR1 is SGHTA and CDR2 FQGNSA. The CDR3 consists of 14 residues. V shed 4 bases and J shed 2 bases, with 9 bases lying between them. In DNA form, the CDR3 reads TGTGCCAGCAGCTCACTCAGGGCTGGAAACACCATATATTTT. It encodes CASSSLRAGNTIYF.

This sequence joins TRBV7-3 and TRBJ2-1, with 9 positions matching TRBD2. V shed 4 bases and J 8 bases; nucleotides not matched to a gene: 18. Germline V lookup: CDR1 SGHTA, CDR2 FQGTGA. The length of the CDR3 is 18 residues. CDR3 sequence reads: CASSSPRGRGGLHDEQFF. The CDR3 nucleotides read TGTGCCAGCAGCTCCCCCCGGGGGCGGGGGGGCCTACATGATGAGCAGTTCTTC.

V and J are TRBV6-4 and TRBJ2-1; the match to TRBD1 covers 7 bases. Trimming removed 11 bases from V and 9 bases from J; junction bases left unmatched: 13. CDR1 and CDR2 (germline): MRHNA, SNTAGT. This CDR3 region has 13 residues. CDR3 nucleotides: TGTGCCGCCGAGGACAGGCTCACAGGTGAGCAGTTCTTC. Translated: CAAEDRLTGEQFF.

The rearrangement uses TRBV25-1 and TRBJ1-5; perhaps TRBD1 as D (6 bases). V shed 5 bases and J shed 2 bases, with 13 bases lying between them. Germline loops: CDR1 MGHDK, CDR2 SYGVNS. CDR3 length: 15 residues. CDR3 DNA: TGTGCCAGCAGTCCCTCGGGGGGCGGCAATCAGCCCCAGCATTTT. Translated: CASSPSGGGNQPQHF.

The V gene is TRBV5-4, the J gene TRBJ1-1; 8 bases line up with TRBD1. Trimming at V came to 4 bases and at J to 5 bases, leaving 10 bases not matched to a gene. The CDR3 consists of 15 residues. Germline values: CDR1 SGHNT, CDR2 YYREEE (reference sequence). CDR3 residues: CASSQKTQGDTEAFF. The CDR3 bases are TGTGCCAGCAGCCAAAAAACACAGGGGGATACTGAAGCTTTCTTT.

This clone was seen a handful of times. CDR3 nucleotide sequence: TGTGCCAGCAGTTCGAGCGGGGGCAACTACGAGCAGTACTTC. Its translation is CASSSSGGNYEQYF. V is TRBV6-5 and J is TRBJ2-7, with 8 bases fitting TRBD2. Trimming cost V 4 bases and J 3 bases; bases outside gene matches: 5. This CDR3 is 14 amino acids long. CDR1 and CDR2 (germline): MNHEY, SVGAGI.

CDR3 loop: CASSVVLNNEQFF. Here the CDR3 DNA reads TGTGCCAGCAGCGTAGTCCTTAACAATGAGCAGTTCTTC. This chain joins TRBV9 and TRBJ2-1; D gene unclear. The V gene lost 0 bases and the J gene lost 5 bases, with 6 bases spanning the gap. Germline V CDR1 and CDR2: SGDLS, YYNGEE. The CDR3 sequence is 13 residues long.

The chain has TRBV9 and TRBJ1-2; 7 positions match TRBD1. Trimming took 0 bases from V and 4 from J; bases not matched to a gene: 6. The germline CDR1 and CDR2 sequences are SGDLS and YYNGEE. This CDR3 is 15 amino acids long. The CDR3 here is CASSVAPGQLYGYTF. Here the CDR3 DNA reads TGTGCCAGCAGCGTAGCCCCGGGACAGCTCTATGGCTACACCTTC.

The chain couples TRBV5-8 to TRBJ1-3; no firm D call. V shed 0 bases and J shed 0 bases, with 7 bases lying between them. The V gene's germline CDR1 is SGHTS and CDR2 YDEGEE. CDR3 length: 15 amino acids. The CDR3 here is CASSLAWSSGNTIYF. The CDR3 DNA follows: TGTGCCAGCAGCTTGGCTTGGAGCTCTGGAAACACCATATATTTT.

The rearrangement uses TRBV6-5 and TRBJ1-1; D uncertain. This CDR3 has 13 residues. Germline assignment: CDR1 MNHEY and CDR2 SVGAGI. V was trimmed by 0 bases and J by 6 bases, leaving 8 bases between them. The CDR3 DNA reads TGTGCCAGCAGTTACTCTAGAGAGGCTGAAGCTTTCTTT. This sequence encodes CASSYSREAEAFF.